These 17 T cell receptor beta chains came from one sample sequenced in a study of glioma-infiltrating T cells. Using RNA template, CDR3s of TCR alpha and beta were amplified with iRepertoire arm-PCR. Each CDR3 protein gets one entry after TCRdb re-called the multiplex PCR reads with MiXCR. The sample shows approximately 100,000 distinct CDR3 sequences, less than 30% of them seen only once. Material: glioma tissue, nonneoplastic brain tissue, or PBMCs (not recorded which). These receptors all stem from a human donor with low-grade glioma or glioblastoma, undergoing nonglioma brain surgery, or in good health (not recorded which).

This clonotype was observed many times. The gene calls are TRBV6-1 and TRBJ2-3; 10 bases agree with TRBD2. The CDR3 has 17 residues. V lost 5 bases, J lost 4 bases, and 12 bases stayed unmatched. The germline CDR1 and CDR2 sequences are MNHNS and SASEGT. The chain's CDR3 is CASSSVGAGGRADTQYF. DNA of the CDR3: TGTGCCAGCAGTTCCGTGGGAGCGGGGGGGCGCGCAGATACGCAGTATTTT.

The chain carries TRBV20-1 and TRBJ1-2, with 10 bases identical to TRBD1. Trimming cost V 1 base and J 8 bases; bases outside gene matches: 7. The length of the CDR3 is 14 residues. From germline, CDR1 is DFQATT and CDR2 SNEGSKA (reference sequence). The CDR3 DNA reads TGCAGTGCTAGAGGTGGACAGGGGGAGATAGGCTACACCTTC. Protein product: CSARGGQGEIGYTF.

This clonotype was detected many times. Here the CDR3 DNA reads TGTGCCAGCAGCTTAGGGGGTCGTAATCAGCCCCAGCATTTT. Residues: CASSLGGRNQPQHF. This rearrangement joins TRBV7-9 to TRBJ1-5; D gene uncertain. V was pared by 1 base and J by 4 bases, with 8 bases between. The germline V gene has CDR1 SEHNR and CDR2 FQNEAQ (reference sequence). The CDR3 loop spans 14 amino acids.

The chain links TRBV4-1 to TRBJ1-2; D call uncertain. The germline V gene encodes CDR1 MGHRA and CDR2 YSYEKL. CDR3 length equals 16 residues. Trimming removed 4 bases from V and 3 bases from J, with 18 bases in between. CDR3 coding DNA: TGCGCCAGCAGCCCCCCCCAAGGAAAAGAGTACTATGGCTACACCTTC. It codes for CASSPPQGKEYYGYTF.

This clonotype was recorded at least ten times. The chain carries TRBV11-2 and TRBJ2-1; 12 positions match TRBD2. The CDR3 has 16 amino acids. Germline V gene lookup returns CDR1 SGHAT and CDR2 FQNNGV. Trimming took 6 bases from V and 1 from J; bases not matched to a gene: 4. The CDR3 nucleotides read TGTGCCAGCAGGCGACTAGCGGGAGCGTCCTACAATGAGCAGTTCTTC. Protein: CASRRLAGASYNEQFF.

This clonotype was counted many times. The chain employs TRBV7-9 and TRBJ1-5, with TRBD1 matching 7 bases. V was clipped by 5 bases and J by 1 base; unmatched bases: 5. The CDR3 is 15 residues long. CDR1 and CDR2 (germline): SEHNR, FQNEAQ (reference sequence). Here the CDR3 DNA reads TGTGCCAGCAGCCGTACAGGGGCAAGCAATCAGCCCCAGCATTTT. Translation gives CASSRTGASNQPQHF.

Ten or more counts support this clonotype. The J gene is TRBJ2-6, the V gene TRBV6-2 or TRBV6-3; 9 bases align to TRBD2. This CDR3 is built from 18 residues. V was pared by 7 bases and J by 4 bases, with 14 bases of the junction left unmatched. The germline gives CDR1 MNHEY, CDR2 SVGEGT. The CDR3 DNA sequence: TGTGCCAGCACCCACCAGGTAGCGGGAGCGACGGGGGCCAACGTCCTGACTTTC. As protein: CASTHQVAGATGANVLTF.

On this clonotype: With a much larger clone just one base away, this may be a read error. This rearrangement joins TRBV5-4 to TRBJ2-1; 9 nucleotides agree with TRBD1. Looked up from germline, CDR1 is SGHNT and CDR2 is YYREEE (reference sequence). The CDR3 runs to 15 residues. V dropped 7 bases and J dropped 2; count of bases not matched to a gene: 7. CDR3 amino acids: CASGHRTGAYNEQFF. CDR3 nucleotides: TGTGCCAGCGGCCATAGGACAGGGGCCTACAATGAGCAGTTCTTC.

This clonotype was seen at least ten times. The genes are TRBV10-3 and TRBJ2-7; D gene ambiguous. Per the germline V gene, CDR1 is ENHRY and CDR2 is SYGVKD. V was shortened by 2 bases and J by 3 bases, with 5 bases between the two germline ends. CDR3 length: 12 amino acids. In nucleotides, the CDR3 is TGTGCCATCAGTGAGACTAACTACGAGCAGTACTTC. It translates to CAISETNYEQYF.

This clonotype was seen at least ten times. The chain has TRBV6-1 and TRBJ2-1, with D unclear. Germline CDR1 and CDR2: MNHNS and SASEGT. The CDR3 consists of 14 residues. Trimming removed 6 bases from V and 0 bases from J, with 9 bases in between. DNA of the CDR3: TGTGCCAGCAGGCGCCTGAGCTCCTACAATGAGCAGTTCTTC. Amino acids: CASRRLSSYNEQFF.

V is TRBV30 and J is TRBJ1-3; TRBD1 matches 7 bases. The CDR3 sequence is 14 residues long. Germline lookup yields CDR1 GTSNPN and CDR2 SVGIG (reference sequence). The J segment lost 4 bases and the V segment lost 3 bases, leaving 6 bases of the junction unmatched. The CDR3 spells CAWRPPGQGNTIYF. CDR3 DNA sequence: TGTGCCTGGAGACCCCCGGGACAGGGAAACACCATATATTTT.

J is TRBJ2-3 and V is TRBV13, with D perhaps matching TRBD2 (5 bases). This CDR3 has 17 residues. Germline CDR1 is PRHDT and CDR2 is FYEKMQ (reference sequence). V was clipped by 1 base and J by 11 bases, with 25 bases between them. In DNA, the CDR3 is TGTGCCAGCAGCTTAGCTGTCGGGGTGCGTGTCCCAGGCGTGCAGTATTTT. This translates into CASSLAVGVRVPGVQYF.

This clonotype has more than one count but fewer than ten. The V gene is TRBV29-1, the J gene TRBJ2-2, with TRBD1 matching 8 bases. CDR1 and CDR2 (germline): SQVTM, ANQGSEA. Germline trimming cut 0 bases from V and 5 bases from J; bases unmatched to any gene: 11. The CDR3 length is 17 residues. This CDR3 reads CSVEDGLGQGGTGELFF. The CDR3, as DNA: TGCAGCGTTGAAGACGGGTTAGGACAGGGAGGAACCGGGGAGCTGTTTTTT.

In this sample, this clonotype turned up many times. The CDR3 protein is CASRTPGQTYEQYF. CDR3 nucleotide sequence: TGTGCCAGCAGAACACCGGGACAGACCTACGAGCAGTACTTC. The chain uses TRBV6-2 or TRBV6-3 and TRBJ2-7, with 7 bases identical to TRBD1. Germline V gives CDR1 MNHEY, CDR2 SVGEGT. The CDR3 sequence is 14 residues long. The junction had 7 bases not matched to a gene; V was cut back by 6 bases and J by 2 bases.

This clonotype was detected only a few times. This chain uses TRBV12-5 with TRBJ2-1; 8 bases line up with TRBD2. Germline CDR1 LGHNT, CDR2 FRNRAP. The V gene end was trimmed by 0 bases and the J gene end by 3 bases; junction bases not matched to a gene: 10. The CDR3 contains 18 residues. Written as DNA, the CDR3 is TGTGCTAGTGGTTTGGTAAGAGACGGGACTAGAGGCTACAATGAGCAGTTCTTC. Translated: CASGLVRDGTRGYNEQFF. The variable domain in full, with the rest retrieved from reference TRBV12-5 and TRBJ2-1, is DARVTQTPRHKVTEMGQEVTMRCQPILGHNTVFWYRQTMMQGLELLAYFRNRAPLDDSGMPKDRFSAEMPDATLATLKIQPSEPRDSAVYFCASGLVRDGTRGYNEQFFGPGTRLTVL.

This clonotype came up many times. V is TRBV15 and J is TRBJ1-5, with TRBD1 matching 8 bases. The V gene end was trimmed by 0 bases and the J gene end by 5 bases; junction bases not matched to a gene: 6. The CDR3 is 16 amino acids. CDR1 is LNHNV and CDR2 is YYDKDF in the germline V gene (reference sequence). CDR3 in DNA: TGTGCCACCAGCAGAGATCGGACAGGGTGGGATCAGCCCCAGCATTTT. As protein: CATSRDRTGWDQPQHF.

The chain is built from TRBV20-1 and TRBJ2-1; 7 nucleotides align to TRBD2. From germline, CDR1 is DFQATT and CDR2 SNEGSKA (reference sequence). Trimming removed 5 bases from V and 4 bases from J; junction bases left unmatched: 11. The CDR3 has 15 amino acids. CDR3 in DNA: TGCAGTGCTGAAGATACGGGCGGGAGTTACAATGAGCAGTTCTTC. Translated, it gives CSAEDTGGSYNEQFF.